These T cell receptor beta chains were read from a single sample in a study of vaccination and CD4 T cells after COVID-19. TCRdb reanalysed the PCR reads using MiXCR and keeps one entry per CDR3 protein. This repertoire shows 15,000 or so distinct CDR3 sequences, around 60% found once; its top ten account for 10% to 15%. No antigen is known for these receptors. The sample was CD4+ T cells from blood, cultured in vitro. The receptors originated from a human donor who had recovered from COVID-19. Each CDR3 is given without its conserved first and last residue.

V gene,CDR3 protein
TRBV7-2,ASSLDQRKFQETQY
TRBV7-9,ATGGVAGGADTQY
TRBV5-1,ASSPPGSITEAF
TRBV7-8,ASSLVAGNTEAF
TRBV24-1,ATSEGDRSEAF
TRBV6-1,ASSSFNIQY
TRBV20-1,SAGGQGGNEQF
TRBV6-2/TRBV6-3,ASREETHRGPNQPQH
TRBV7-2,ASSLVGTSTDTQY
TRBV7-2,ASSPGGGTAYEQY
TRBV5-6,ASSPWTGVGQPQH
TRBV14,ASSRDSDQPQH
TRBV6-1,ASRSDRDFGYT
TRBV20-1,SARDWTASLKYGYT
TRBV6-1,ASSPGGAGGETQY
TRBV30,AWRGQGWNEQF
TRBV6-1,ASSEGGGGATDTQY
TRBV20-1,SAREPGRKETQY